This TCR beta chain was retrieved from a study of identical twins. Overall study findings and caveats: Fewer insertions characterized abundant cord blood beta clonotypes, whereas memory repertoires showed none. In beta out-of-frame sequences, the excess sharing between twins was weaker. Out-of-frame alpha sequences common to twins were enriched for low generation probability.

There are 14 residues in the CDR3. Between the trimmed V and J ends, which lost 2 bases and 5 bases, there was a span of 11 bases. Germline CDR1 and CDR2: SGHRS and YFSETQ. TCRdb independently ran MiXCR on the 5' RACE reads; one entry per CDR3 protein. Among hundreds of thousands of distinct CDR3 sequences listed, 8% to 9% were seen once. Concerning this clonotype: Its antigen is not known.

This sample also belongs to another study, concerning yellow fever vaccine responses in identical twins. That source reports: Reportedly, twins showed a vaccine T cell response that looked partly convergent and partly personalized.

The receptor was derived from a woman aged 18-29 years in good health. This chain joins TRBV5-1 and TRBJ2-1; D uncertain. The sample was PBMCs. CDR3 residues: CASSFVALNNEQFF. The CDR3, as DNA: TGCGCCAGCAGCTTCGTCGCCCTCAACAATGAGCAGTTCTTC.